This TCR beta chain was retrieved from a study of shared clonotypes between healthy human individuals. Each PCR replicate run on unsorted PBMC took in 300 to 350 ng DNA, tens of thousands of T cell genomes. On ten immunoSEQ deep assay plates, unsorted PBMC DNA was sequenced. Produced via immunoSEQ multiplex PCR; TCRdb's table is partial and in-frame only. The data show approximately 500,000 clones, about 84% seen once. All donors qualified as healthy HIV-negative adults and had experienced no recent acute infections or vaccinations. Genomic DNA for unsorted samples was obtained from 70 million to 100 million PBMCs. Sample: PBMCs. The sequence came from a woman aged 40 to 50 in good health. Some clones in this sample may be carry-over from other donors' samples.

CDR3: CASSRGQGEQYF. The CDR3 bases are TGTGCCAGCAGCCGCGGACAGGGCGAGCAGTACTTC. The V and J genes are TRBV11-3 and TRBJ2-7; TRBD1 matches 8 bases. Germline-derived CDR1 and CDR2 are SGHNT and YENEEA. V gave up 5 bases and J gave up 6 bases; unmatched junction bases: 3. The CDR3 length is 12 residues.